These 21 T cell receptor beta chains were all obtained from the same sample, sequenced in a study of cytomegalovirus exposure and HLA in healthy donors. PCR used 60 Vbeta primers and 13 Jbeta primers. Data came from immunoSEQ multiplex PCR; TCRdb stores just in-frame clones and leaves some out. The profile covers about 130,000 clones, with approximately 79% appearing a single time and 4.3% taken by the ten largest. The sample was PBMCs. These receptors were obtained from a man between 18 and 35 years old in good health and CMV-seropositive.

This chain connects TRBV6-5 to TRBJ2-1; 9 positions agree with TRBD1. V dropped 5 bases and J dropped 5; count of bases not matched to a gene: 7. Germline V gene data show CDR1 as MNHEY and CDR2 as SVGAGI. The CDR3 is 15 amino acids. In DNA form, the CDR3 reads TGTGCCAGCAGTATTACAGGGGGCGCCAACAATGAGCAGTTCTTC. This codes for CASSITGGANNEQFF.

This chain joins TRBV5-1 and TRBJ1-1; D perhaps matches TRBD1 (6 bases). Per the germline V gene, CDR1 is SGHRS and CDR2 is YFSETQ. The CDR3 has 13 amino acids. V was shortened by 7 bases and J by 8 bases, with 18 bases between the two germline ends. Here the CDR3 reads CASGPAGDREAFF. CDR3 DNA: TGCGCCAGCGGACCTGCAGGGGATCGGGAAGCTTTCTTT.

This clone was seen a few times. The CDR3 spells CASSGYDRAREQYF. CDR3 coding DNA: TGTGCCAGTTCAGGGTACGACAGGGCTCGCGAGCAGTACTTC. This rearrangement joins TRBV19 to TRBJ2-7; 7 bases are a match to TRBD1. Looked up from germline, CDR1 is LNHDA and CDR2 is SQIVND (reference sequence). Trimming removed 8 bases from V and 6 bases from J; junction bases left unmatched: 13. The CDR3 length is 14 residues.

Worth noting for this clone: The conserved phenylalanine or tryptophan normally closing the CDR3 is absent here, so this likely arose from a read error. Because the CDR3's place on the DNA is in doubt, the DNA is left out and the CDR3 is given as listed by TCRdb. The chain's CDR3 is CASSIDSFRGMVL. This sequence joins TRBV19 and TRBJ1-2. The CDR3 spans 13 amino acids, including both terminal residues. Per the germline V gene, CDR1 is LNHDA and CDR2 is SQIVND (reference sequence).

This sequence joins TRBV5-6 and TRBJ2-7; 10 bases fit TRBD2. CDR1 is SGHDT and CDR2 is YYEEEE in the germline V gene. V shed 4 bases, J shed 3 bases, and the junction held 7 bases outside the gene matches. The CDR3 totals 15 residues. The CDR3 coding sequence is TGTGCCAGCAGCATAAGCGGGAGGGAAGGCTACGAGCAGTACTTC. Protein product: CASSISGREGYEQYF.

The chain links TRBV27 to TRBJ2-3; D may be TRBD2 (6 bases). This CDR3 region has 14 residues. Trimming pared 5 bases from V and 10 bases from J, leaving 19 bases between. The germline V gene has CDR1 MNHEY and CDR2 SMNVEV (reference sequence). CDR3 amino acids: CASSAPGLQGSQYF. CDR3 bases: TGTGCCAGCAGTGCACCGGGACTTCAAGGCTCGCAGTATTTT.

This clone was detected once. The CDR3 DNA reads TGTGCCAGCAGTTTATCGATTGGGGTTATGGGCCGGGGTAACTATGGCTACACCTTC. It encodes CASSLSIGVMGRGNYGYTF. This chain uses TRBV27 with TRBJ1-2, with no clear D. Per germline, CDR1 MNHEY and CDR2 SMNVEV (reference sequence). The CDR3 contains 19 residues. V dropped 0 bases and J dropped 1 base, with 21 bases sitting between them.

DNA for the CDR3: TGTGCCACCAGCTGGGGCGTAGATACGCAGTATTTT. Its protein is CATSWGVDTQYF. The chain employs TRBV15 and TRBJ2-3; possibly TRBD1 for D (5 bases). Between the trimmed V and J ends, which lost 5 bases and 5 bases, there was a span of 8 bases. The CDR3 extends over 12 amino acids. In germline, CDR1 is LNHNV, CDR2 YYDKDF (reference sequence). Filled out from reference TRBV15 and TRBJ2-3, the complete variable domain reads DAMVIQNPRYQVTQFGKPVTLSCSQTLNHNVMYWYQQKSSQAPKLLFHYYDKDFNNEADTPDNFQSRRPNTSFCFLDIRSPGLGDTAMYLCATSWGVDTQYFGPGTRLTVL.

The genes are TRBV5-1 and TRBJ2-3, with D tentatively TRBD2 (5 bases). Trimming pared 2 bases from V and 1 base from J, leaving 8 bases between. Germline V gives CDR1 SGHRS, CDR2 YFSETQ. The CDR3 loop spans 14 amino acids. In DNA, the CDR3 is TGCGCCAGCAGCTTCCAAGCGGGCACAGATACGCAGTATTTT. Its translation is CASSFQAGTDTQYF.

In its sample, this clone was seen a few times. The V gene is TRBV6-5, the J gene TRBJ1-1; 7 bases match TRBD1. V shed 4 bases, J shed 6 bases, and the junction held 5 bases outside the gene matches. Germline CDR1 reads MNHEY; CDR2 reads SVGAGI. The CDR3 is 13 amino acids. CDR3 sequence reads: CASSFHRGAEAFF. The CDR3 DNA follows: TGTGCCAGCAGTTTCCACAGGGGCGCTGAAGCTTTCTTT.

The chain links TRBV4-3 to TRBJ2-2; the D gene is possibly TRBD1 (6 bases). Germline assignment: CDR1 LGHNA and CDR2 YSLEER. V gave up 4 bases and J gave up 6 bases, with 15 bases separating them. This CDR3 is built from 15 residues. CDR3: CASSPWPQGSGELFF. CDR3 in DNA: TGCGCCAGCAGCCCTTGGCCGCAGGGGTCCGGGGAGCTGTTTTTT.

CDR3 residues: CASSVGGLGREQYF. CDR3 DNA sequence: TGTGCCAGCAGCGTGGGGGGTTTAGGGCGCGAGCAGTACTTC. The rearrangement joins TRBV9 to TRBJ2-7; weak D call: TRBD2 (6 bases). CDR3 length: 14 residues. Between the trimmed V and J ends, which lost 2 bases and 6 bases, there was a span of 15 bases. From germline, CDR1 is SGDLS and CDR2 YYNGEE.

This chain connects TRBV11-2 to TRBJ2-7; 7 bases match TRBD1. The CDR3 runs 15 residues. The V gene end was trimmed by 3 bases and the J gene end by 1 base; junction bases not matched to a gene: 6. The germline V gene has CDR1 SGHAT and CDR2 FQNNGV. Written as DNA, the CDR3 is TGTGCCAGCAGCTTTAGTCAGGGGGTTTCCTACGAGCAGTACTTC. Its protein product is CASSFSQGVSYEQYF.

This chain connects TRBV10-1 to TRBJ1-2, with D possibly TRBD1 on 5 matching bases. Germline values: CDR1 WNHNN, CDR2 SYGVQD (reference sequence). Trimming cost V 2 bases and J 0 bases, with 10 bases left between them. The CDR3 loop spans 15 amino acids. The CDR3 spells CASSEDGGANYGYTF. DNA for the CDR3: TGCGCCAGCAGTGAGGACGGGGGAGCTAACTATGGCTACACCTTC.

The chain is built from TRBV2 and TRBJ2-5; tentatively, D is TRBD1 (5 bases). CDR1 is SNHLY and CDR2 is FYNNEI in the germline V gene. V lost 7 bases and J lost 1, with 13 bases in between. The CDR3 runs 14 residues. The CDR3 bases are TGTGCCAGCAACCCCCCAGGGTCCCAAGAGACCCAGTACTTC. It is translated as CASNPPGSQETQYF.

This chain's CDR3 is CASSPAGTGSYEQYF. The CDR3, as DNA: TGTGCCAGCTCACCGGCCGGGACAGGGTCCTACGAGCAGTACTTC. V usage is TRBV18 and J usage is TRBJ2-7; 9 nucleotides line up with TRBD1. The V and J ends lost 3 bases and 1 base, in that order; junction bases with no gene match: 4. CDR1 is KGHSH, CDR2 LQKENI, per germline. The CDR3 is 15 amino acids.

The chain links TRBV19 to TRBJ1-1, with a possible D match to TRBD1 (5 bases). The CDR3 runs to 14 residues. Per germline, CDR1 LNHDA and CDR2 SQIVND (reference sequence). V was pared by 6 bases and J by 0 bases, with 11 bases between. The CDR3 here is CASRPDSLNTEAFF. As DNA, the CDR3 is TGTGCCAGTAGACCTGACAGCCTGAACACTGAAGCTTTCTTT.

This clone was recorded once. J is TRBJ2-2 and V is TRBV27; D is uncertain. In germline, CDR1 is MNHEY, CDR2 SMNVEV (reference sequence). Trimming took 0 bases from V and 2 from J, leaving 7 bases between them. The CDR3 length is 15 residues. The CDR3 protein is CASSLSLPNTGELFF. The CDR3 DNA is TGTGCCAGCAGTTTATCCCTACCAAACACCGGGGAGCTGTTTTTT.

The chain employs TRBV5-1 and TRBJ2-4; 8 nucleotides agree with TRBD1. The CDR3 spans 14 residues. The J segment lost 4 bases and the V segment lost 4 bases, leaving 4 bases of the junction unmatched. Germline loops: CDR1 SGHRS, CDR2 YFSETQ. The CDR3 bases are TGCGCCAGCAGCCCGGGACAGGCGAAAAACATTCAGTACTTC. This encodes CASSPGQAKNIQYF.

Concerning this clone itself: Other nucleotide sequences in the sample specify the same CDR3. The chain links TRBV6-5 to TRBJ1-5; weak D call: TRBD1 (5 bases). CDR1 and CDR2 (germline): MNHEY, SVGAGI. Trimming removed 4 bases from V and 5 bases from J, with 12 bases in between. This CDR3 has 14 residues. The CDR3 protein is CASSWAGRDQPQHF. The CDR3 DNA is TGTGCCAGCAGTTGGGCGGGGCGAGATCAGCCCCAGCATTTT.

The rearrangement uses TRBV5-4 and TRBJ2-7; 8 positions match TRBD1. This CDR3 is 14 amino acids long. Germline V lookup: CDR1 SGHNT, CDR2 YYREEE (reference sequence). V was pared by 2 bases and J by 0 bases, with 1 base of the junction left unmatched. CDR3 sequence: CASSFTGGSYEQYF. The CDR3 DNA reads TGTGCCAGCAGCTTCACAGGGGGCTCCTACGAGCAGTACTTC.